Presented here are 5 T cell receptor beta chains from one specimen sequenced in a study of T cell changes during pregnancy in multiple sclerosis. The table came from immunoSEQ multiplex PCR; TCRdb's copy has only in-frame clones and leaves some out. The data show approximately 90,000 clones, 91% seen once. The sequenced sample was peripheral blood, obtained after pregnancy. The receptors were gathered from a female donor in good health, enrolled as a control in a pregnancy study.

The CDR3 loop reads CASSSDRLGIGGYTF. In nucleotides, the CDR3 is TGTGCCAGCAGCTCCGACAGACTCGGCATAGGTGGCTACACCTTC. The V gene is TRBV7-9, the J gene TRBJ1-2; TRBD1 is a possible D gene (5 bases). The germline V gene encodes CDR1 SEHNR and CDR2 FQNEAQ (reference sequence). This CDR3 spans 15 amino acids. V lost 4 bases to trimming and J lost 7 bases, with 19 bases between them.

The gene calls are TRBV4-3 and TRBJ2-3; D is uncertain. V lost 0 bases to trimming and J lost 2 bases, with 9 bases between them. CDR1 is LGHNA and CDR2 is YSLEER in the germline V gene. The length of the CDR3 is 15 residues. The DNA for the CDR3 is TGCGCCAGCAGCCAAGATCTACTCGACACAGATACGCAGTATTTT. It specifies CASSQDLLDTDTQYF.

Only one count was recorded for this clone. The J gene is TRBJ1-6, the V gene TRBV5-8; D ambiguous. CDR3 length: 14 amino acids. Deletions cut 1 base from V and 5 bases from J, with 7 bases between. The germline CDR1 and CDR2 sequences are SGHTS and YDEGEE. In nucleotides, the CDR3 is TGTGCCAGCAGCTTGCCCCAAAATAATTCACCCCTCCACTTT. Amino acid sequence: CASSLPQNNSPLHF.

This chain uses TRBV9 with TRBJ2-5; maybe TRBD1 (5 bases). Trimming left V 0 bases short and J 5 bases short, with 17 bases between. This CDR3 is built from 16 residues. The germline V gene has CDR1 SGDLS and CDR2 YYNGEE. The CDR3 nucleotides are TGTGCCAGCAGCGTAGCTGGGGCCCAGGTTCCGGAGACCCAGTACTTC. Protein sequence: CASSVAGAQVPETQYF.

J is TRBJ1-1 and V is TRBV6-1; the D gene is possibly TRBD1 (5 bases). The CDR3 consists of 11 residues. V was trimmed by 6 bases and J by 7 bases, leaving 9 bases between them. Germline assignment: CDR1 MNHNS and CDR2 SASEGT. As DNA, the CDR3 is TGTGCCAGCAGCCAGGGAATTGAAGCTTTCTTT. Translated, it gives CASSQGIEAFF.